One and the same sample provided the 16 T cell receptor beta chains below, sequenced in a study of regulatory T cells in long-lasting Graves disease. Arm-PCR of CDR3 regions with iRepertoire HTBI primers generated TCR beta libraries. TCRdb re-analysed the multiplex PCR reads in MiXCR, keeping a single row per CDR3 protein. The data show 450,000 to 600,000 distinct CDR3 sequences, 16% seen once. Stated time point: newly diagnosed GD, antithyroid drugs for less than 3 months. Scientists built the TCR library using RNA that was extracted from PBMCs. This sample was also put to use in a study of T cells in Graves' hyperthyroidism and ophthalmopathy.

Sequencing was performed on peripheral blood mononuclear cells (PBMCs), taken at new diagnosis, from a patient treated with antithyroid drugs. Every receptor here comes from a man in his forties with Graves disease.

This clonotype was found many times. CDR3 sequence: CASSPERRPEKEAFF. The CDR3 DNA is TGTGCCAGCTCACCTGAGAGGCGGCCCGAAAAGGAAGCTTTCTTT. The rearrangement uses TRBV18 and TRBJ1-1; D gene uncertain. Per germline, CDR1 KGHSH and CDR2 LQKENI. V was clipped by 3 bases and J by 8 bases, with 19 bases between them. The CDR3 has 15 residues.

The J gene is TRBJ2-1, the V gene TRBV6-2 or TRBV6-3; 8 bases are a match to TRBD2. V gave up 6 bases and J gave up 7 bases; unmatched junction bases: 14. CDR3 size: 16 residues. CDR1 MNHEY and CDR2 SVGEGT come from the germline V gene. CDR3 sequence: CASSSNIAGSLNEQFF. CDR3 DNA sequence: TGTGCCAGCAGCTCAAATATAGCGGGATCGTTGAATGAGCAGTTCTTC.

The J gene is TRBJ1-4, the V gene TRBV28; a possible D gene is TRBD1 (5 bases). Trimming took 6 bases from V and 5 from J, leaving 13 bases between them. The CDR3 has 14 residues. The germline V gene encodes CDR1 MDHEN and CDR2 SYDVKM. The CDR3 protein is CASSPLGVNEKLFF. In nucleotides, the CDR3 is TGTGCCAGCAGCCCTTTAGGGGTCAATGAAAAACTGTTTTTT.

In its sample, this clonotype was seen many times. The chain uses TRBV12-3 or TRBV12-4 and TRBJ1-4; no definite D call. Trimming stripped 0 bases from V and 8 bases from J, with 16 bases between. There are 16 residues in the CDR3. The CDR3 DNA reads TGTGCCAGCAGTTTAGCTGTCGGAGCGGTGCTGGAAAAACTGTTTTTT. Its protein product is CASSLAVGAVLEKLFF.

This clonotype occurred a few times. The chain employs TRBV7-3 and TRBJ2-1, with D possibly being TRBD1 or TRBD2 (5 bases each). This CDR3 has 14 residues. CDR1 is SGHTA and CDR2 is FQGTGA in the germline V gene. Trimming stripped 5 bases from V and 5 bases from J, with 13 bases between. CDR3 amino acids: CASSGGVWDNEQFF. The CDR3 bases are TGTGCCAGCAGCGGGGGAGTTTGGGACAATGAGCAGTTCTTC.

The rearrangement uses TRBV28 and TRBJ1-6; the D is unclear. The CDR3 runs 13 residues. Germline assignment: CDR1 MDHEN and CDR2 SYDVKM. Trimming removed 7 bases from V and 7 bases from J, with 11 bases in between. CDR3 amino acids: CASTPLFNSPLHF. The CDR3 DNA reads as TGTGCCAGCACCCCACTGTTCAATTCACCCCTCCACTTT. Full variable domain (outside the CDR3, taken from reference TRBV28 and TRBJ1-6): DVKVTQSSRYLVKRTGEKVFLECVQDMDHENMFWYRQDPGLGLRLIYFSYDVKMKEKGDIPEGYSVSREKKERFSLILESASTNQTSMYLCASTPLFNSPLHFGNGTRLTVT.

The chain employs TRBV7-9 and TRBJ2-7, with 8 positions matching TRBD1. V gave up 4 bases and J gave up 12 bases; unmatched junction bases: 5. CDR3 length: 11 amino acids. The V gene's germline CDR1 is SEHNR and CDR2 FQNEAQ (reference sequence). In nucleotides, the CDR3 is TGTGCCAGCAGCTCCGGACAGGGAGTGTACTTC. Translating gives CASSSGQGVYF.

A few counts support this clonotype. J is TRBJ2-6 and V is TRBV19; D is unclear. The CDR3 sequence is 17 residues long. CDR1 is LNHDA, CDR2 SQIVND, per germline (reference sequence). Trimming took off 5 bases at V and 0 bases at J, with 14 bases between the two ends. CDR3 protein: CASSRSLKFSGANVLTF. CDR3 nucleotides: TGTGCCAGTAGTCGTAGCCTGAAGTTCTCTGGGGCCAACGTCCTGACTTTC. Based on the CDR3 plus reference TRBV19 and TRBJ2-6, the full variable domain is DGGITQSPKYLFRKEGQNVTLSCEQNLNHDAMYWYRQDPGQGLRLIYYSQIVNDFQKGDIAEGYSVSREKKESFPLTVTSAQKNPTAFYLCASSRSLKFSGANVLTFGAGSRLTVL.

The sample holds a few counts of this clonotype. V usage is TRBV7-9 and J usage is TRBJ1-2; tentatively, D is TRBD1 (6 bases). The V gene's germline CDR1 is SEHNR and CDR2 FQNEAQ (reference sequence). The CDR3 runs 17 residues. V lost 6 bases and J lost 4, with 24 bases in between. CDR3 bases: TGTGCCAGCAGACCCCTGGACCGGGACACCCCTTTCTATGGCTACACCTTC. As protein: CASRPLDRDTPFYGYTF.

This clonotype was seen ten or more times. The chain couples TRBV5-1 to TRBJ2-7; maybe TRBD2 (6 bases). CDR3 size: 15 residues. Trimming stripped 0 bases from V and 0 bases from J, with 10 bases between. Germline-derived CDR1 and CDR2 are SGHRS and YFSETQ. CDR3 sequence: CASSLETGLSYEQYF. CDR3 coding DNA: TGCGCCAGCAGCTTGGAGACGGGACTCTCCTACGAGCAGTACTTC.

The chain employs TRBV28 and TRBJ2-7, with no clear D. CDR1 is MDHEN, CDR2 SYDVKM, per germline. This CDR3 is 11 amino acids long. V was cut by 4 bases and J by 6 bases, with 7 bases left in between. CDR3 in amino acids: CASSSPREQYF. The DNA of the CDR3 is TGTGCCAGCAGTTCACCTCGCGAGCAGTACTTC. Variable domain in full (rest from reference TRBV28 and TRBJ2-7): DVKVTQSSRYLVKRTGEKVFLECVQDMDHENMFWYRQDPGLGLRLIYFSYDVKMKEKGDIPEGYSVSREKKERFSLILESASTNQTSMYLCASSSPREQYFGPGTRLTVT.

On this clonotype itself: Being one base from a much bigger clone, this may be a read error. The rearrangement joins TRBV6-5 to TRBJ2-5, with D hard to call. The CDR3 is 16 amino acids. Germline-derived CDR1 and CDR2 are MNHEY and SVGAGI. For the CDR3, the DNA is TGTGTCAGCAGTTACCCGCGAGGACGGTACCAAGAGACCCAGTACTTC. Its translation: CVSSYPRGRYQETQYF.

A note on this clonotype: One base away lies a much larger clone, so this may be a sequencing read error. V usage is TRBV28 and J usage is TRBJ2-2; 9 nucleotides align to TRBD1. V shed 2 bases and J 6 bases; nucleotides not matched to a gene: 7. Germline V gene data show CDR1 as MDHEN and CDR2 as SYDVKM. CDR3 length: 16 amino acids. The CDR3 DNA reads as TGTGCCAGCAGTTTACCGGGACAGGGTGCATCCGGGGAGCTGTTTTTT. It yields the protein CASSLPGQGASGELFF.

Worth noting for this clonotype: A single base is all that separates this from a far larger clone, so a read error is likely. This CDR3 reads CASSLRWESYNEQYF. The CDR3 DNA is TGTGCCAGCAGCTTAAGGTGGGAGAGTTACAATGAGCAGTACTTC. The genes are TRBV7-2 and TRBJ2-7; tentatively, D is TRBD2 (5 bases). This CDR3 has 15 amino acids. With 2 bases removed from V and 7 bases from J, the gap between germline ends came to 18 bases. Germline assignment: CDR1 SGHTA and CDR2 FQGNSA.

At least ten counts were recorded for this clonotype. CDR3: CASSVNGRAGELFF. The CDR3 nucleotides read TGTGCCAGCAGTGTAAACGGGAGGGCCGGGGAGCTGTTTTTT. The rearrangement links TRBV2 to TRBJ2-2; 8 positions match TRBD2. The length of the CDR3 is 14 residues. The ends lost 4 bases at V and 6 bases at J; junction bases unmatched: 4. Per the germline V gene, CDR1 is SNHLY and CDR2 is FYNNEI.

This clonotype was observed many times. V usage is TRBV18 and J usage is TRBJ2-3, with no clear D. Germline CDR1 and CDR2: KGHSH and LQKENI. Trimming stripped 11 bases from V and 0 bases from J, with 12 bases between. CDR3 length equals 13 residues. CDR3 nucleotides: TGTGCCGCCACGGAATCTAGCACAGATACGCAGTATTTT. This translates into CAATESSTDTQYF.